A selection of T cell receptor beta chains follows, all from one sample in a study of T cell responses to AZD1222 COVID-19 vaccine. Clones were read by immunoSEQ multiplex PCR, and TCRdb kept only the in-frame ones, dropping some. This sample has over 110,000 clones, with 90% found just once. The material was peripheral blood, obtained 28 days after the second AZD1222 dose. These receptors came from an adult who received the AZD1222 COVID-19 vaccine. Each CDR3 is given with its conserved first and last residue. The D gene is left open where the match is weak. Clone sizes are given selectively: once, few, many, or a class where the clone is expanded.

cdr3_nt cdr3_aa v_call clone_size j_call d_call
TGCGCCAGCAGCCAAGATGTCGCGAGGGCGGCCGAAGCTTTCTTT CASSQDVARAAEAFF TRBV4-3 NA TRBJ1-1 NA
TGTGCCAGTAGTGGCTCACAGGGTCGGCGGACTGAAGCTTTCTTT CASSGSQGRRTEAFF TRBV19 NA TRBJ1-1 NA
TGTGCCATCAGTGAGTCGGCAGTGAACACTGAAGCTTTCTTT CAISESAVNTEAFF TRBV10-3 NA TRBJ1-1 NA
TGTGCCAGCAGCTTAGTTGGTCGGACGTTAGGGACTGAAGCTTTCTTT CASSLVGRTLGTEAFF TRBV7-8 once TRBJ1-1 NA
TGCGCCAGTGCCGGGACCACGGCCGGGGAGCTGTTTTTT CASAGTTAGELFF TRBV10-2 NA TRBJ2-2 NA
TGTGCCAGCAGTTTGGGAAGTAATTCACCCCTCCACTTT CASSLGSNSPLHF TRBV27 NA TRBJ1-6 NA
TGTGCCAGCAGTTTAGGCGGGAGTTATGAGCAGTACTTC CASSLGGSYEQYF TRBV28 NA TRBJ2-7 TRBD2
TGTGCCAGCAGTGAAGGGGGACGACGGGGATTTCAGCCCCAGCATTTT CASSEGGRRGFQPQHF TRBV2 NA TRBJ1-5 NA
TGTGCCTGGAGTGTACTCGGACAGGTGAATCAGCCCCAGCATTTT CAWSVLGQVNQPQHF TRBV30 NA TRBJ1-5 TRBD1
TGCGCCAGCAGTGAGAACAGGATGGCCGGGGAGCTGTTTTTT CASSENRMAGELFF TRBV10-1 NA TRBJ2-2 NA
TGTGCCAGCTCCGTGGGTCTCACAGATACGCAGTATTTT CASSVGLTDTQYF TRBV11-2 NA TRBJ2-3 NA
TGTGCCAGGGTACAGGGGGCGCGCAATCAGCCCCAGCATTTT CARVQGARNQPQHF TRBV19 NA TRBJ1-5 TRBD1
TGTGCCACCAGTGATTCGGACGCCCCTAACTATGGCTACACCTTC CATSDSDAPNYGYTF TRBV24-1 NA TRBJ1-2 NA
TGTGCCATCAAGGGACAGACAGGCGATGAGCAGTTCTTC CAIKGQTGDEQFF TRBV10-3 NA TRBJ2-1 TRBD1
TGTGCCACCAGTGACACGGGACAGGGCCTGTACTTC CATSDTGQGLYF TRBV24-1 NA TRBJ2-7 TRBD1
TGTGCCACTGCGCGGGAGGCGCCTGGAAACACCATATATTTT CATAREAPGNTIYF TRBV10-3 once TRBJ1-3 NA
TGCGCCAGCAGCTTGGGGGACTATATGAGCCCGCAGTATTTT CASSLGDYMSPQYF TRBV5-1 NA TRBJ2-3 TRBD2
TGTGCCAGAAGCACCTCCTTCCAGCAGTATTTT CARSTSFQQYF TRBV5-3 NA TRBJ2-3 NA
TGTGCCAGCAGCATAATACAGACTTCATATGGCTACACCTTC CASSIIQTSYGYTF TRBV11-2 NA TRBJ1-2 NA
TGTGCCAGCAGTCTTCAGGGACGTGGAGAAGCTTTCTTT CASSLQGRGEAFF TRBV12-3/TRBV12-4 NA TRBJ1-1 NA
TGTGCCAGCAGTGAAGGGTCCCCAGGGAACTCTGGAAACACCATATATTTT CASSEGSPGNSGNTIYF TRBV6-1 NA TRBJ1-3 NA
TGTGCCAGCTCACCCCTTCGACTAGCGGGAGAATTGGACCCCTCCGAGCAGTACTTC CASSPLRLAGELDPSEQYF TRBV18 NA TRBJ2-7 TRBD2
TGTGCCAGCAGCGTAGAGCCTATGGGTACGCAGTATTTT CASSVEPMGTQYF TRBV9 NA TRBJ2-3 NA
TGTGCCAGCAGCGTACAGGGGGGTACAAATGGCTACACCTTC CASSVQGGTNGYTF TRBV9 NA TRBJ1-2 TRBD1
TGCGCCAGCAGTGAGTCGAGCGGGAGCATAACAGATACGCAGTATTTT CASSESSGSITDTQYF TRBV10-1 NA TRBJ2-3 TRBD2
TGTGCCAGCAGCTCATGGACAGGGCTCTCCTACGAGCAGTACTTC CASSSWTGLSYEQYF TRBV7-2 NA TRBJ2-7 TRBD1
TGTGCCAGCAGCATGGGACAGGGAAGGGGGAAGGACACTGAAGCTTTCTTT CASSMGQGRGKDTEAFF TRBV7-3 NA TRBJ1-1 TRBD1
TGTGCCAGCAGTCGGGGGTCGACCAATCAGCCCCAGCATTTT CASSRGSTNQPQHF TRBV6-5 NA TRBJ1-5 NA
TGTGCCAGCTCACTAAGGCAGGAAAATTCACCCCTCCACTTT CASSLRQENSPLHF TRBV18 NA TRBJ1-6 NA
TGTGCCACCAGCACCCCTAGGAGCAATCAGCCCCAGCATTTT CATSTPRSNQPQHF TRBV24-1 NA TRBJ1-5 NA
TGTGCCAGCAGGGGTGATCGCTCTGGGGCCAACGTCCTGACTTTC CASRGDRSGANVLTF TRBV6-5 NA TRBJ2-6 NA
TGTGCCAGCAGCCTCATCGCTGAAGCTTTCTTT CASSLIAEAFF TRBV7-2 NA TRBJ1-1 NA
TGTGCCAGCAGCCCACGGGGTGCGGGGAGTCACAATGAGCAGTTCTTC CASSPRGAGSHNEQFF TRBV13 NA TRBJ2-1 NA
TGTGCCAGCAGCGGTAGCGGGGATAACACCGGGGAGCTGTTTTTT CASSGSGDNTGELFF TRBV9 few TRBJ2-2 TRBD2
TGCAGCGTGGGGGAGGGGCCCTATGGCTACACCTTC CSVGEGPYGYTF TRBV29-1 few TRBJ1-2 NA
TGTGCCACCAGTGTATCGGACAGGGAAGCTTTCTTT CATSVSDREAFF TRBV24-1 NA TRBJ1-1 TRBD1
TGTGCCAGTAGTGTCACAGGGGCGCGCACCGGGGAGCTGTTTTTT CASSVTGARTGELFF TRBV19 NA TRBJ2-2 TRBD1
TGTGCCAGCAGTCCGGGCAGCGCCTCCAATTCACCCCTCCACTTT CASSPGSASNSPLHF TRBV28 few TRBJ1-6 NA
TGCGCCAGCAGCTTGTCTGGGACAGGGGTGAACACTGAAGCTTTCTTT CASSLSGTGVNTEAFF TRBV5-1 NA TRBJ1-1 TRBD1
TGTGCCAGCAAGGGACAGACGAACACTGAAGCTTTCTTT CASKGQTNTEAFF TRBV6-5 once TRBJ1-1 TRBD1
TGTGCCACCAGCAGAGGCGGGACAGGCACCTACGAGCAGTACTTC CATSRGGTGTYEQYF TRBV15 NA TRBJ2-7 TRBD1
TGCGCCAGCAGCCAAGCAAAAGCCGGGACTAGCGGGACTCGACCCGGGGAGCTGTTTTTT CASSQAKAGTSGTRPGELFF TRBV4-3 NA TRBJ2-2 TRBD2
TGCGCCAGCAGGCCCGCGACGGGTTTCTATGGCTACACCTTC CASRPATGFYGYTF TRBV5-1 NA TRBJ1-2 NA